This record looks at one T cell receptor beta chain sequence and its context. Its antigen has not been determined. Base qualities are missing; no much larger clone stands one base away. The sample comes from a study of blood T cell repertoires in COVID-19 (dated by TCRdb to 2019 to 2021). For the wider study: Samples from collaborators originated in the United States, Italy and Spain and spanned both the acute and convalescent phases of COVID-19. The repertoires were released in a freely available public database intended as a resource for research on the immune response to SARS-CoV-2. Samples came from the ongoing ImmuneRACE study (first 160 participants) plus 1,254 subjects from 6 global collaborators. Deeply sampled blood TCRbeta repertoires from subjects exposed to, actively infected with, or recovered from COVID-19 were included in the dataset. Where available, HLA class I and class II types were obtained from metadata supplied by the sample provider rather than from assay-based typing. The sample metadata nearly always contained a de-identified subject ID, COVID-19 status, age in years and sex. The material from the prospective study consisted of cDNA or gDNA derived from T cells, B-cell-depleted T cells, or PBMCs. Summary of the overall study and its limitations: The quantity of clinical and demographic metadata differed by source and by participant and was supplied without curation.

In Seattle, one collaborating source enrolled patients while the infection was active and tracked those patients longitudinally over the course of disease. Whole blood was collected in K2EDTA tubes by collaborating institutions according to the institutions' own protocols. For TCRbeta analysis, collaborators shipped samples as frozen whole blood, isolated PBMCs, or DNA extracted from either of those sample types. The immunoSEQ Assay, a bias-controlled multiplex PCR, was used to amplify TCRbeta CDR3 regions from genomic DNA. Per the authors' processing: Within the assay, amplification of reference gene primers was used to estimate how many nucleated cells each sample contained. To quantify the absolute abundance of each unique TCRbeta CDR3 rearrangement, sequence reads were collapsed and filtered. For each sample, productive Simpson clonality was calculated by taking the square root of Simpson's diversity index across productive rearrangements. Imported from immuneACCESS, the table was reduced by TCRdb to in-frame sequences with V and J called. These copies leave out some clones; in studies compared against another copy, an unresolved V gene accounts for under half, and the cause of the remainder is not known. The DNA gave D and trimming, while V, J and clone size come from that table. Within this sample are 150,000 to 250,000 clones, with around 94% of them counted one time only. Together, the top ten hold about 0.8% of the sample.

The receptor was isolated from a man aged 30-40 years with COVID-19, enrolled during active disease. Input material: peripheral blood.

The CDR3 corresponds to CASSPGTGPEQYF. In nucleotide form, the sequence is TGTGCCAGCAGCCCCGGGACAGGGCCCGAGCAGTACTTC. The chain is encoded by TRBV14 joined to TRBJ2-7; the junction holds 9 bases that match TRBD1. CDR1 and CDR2 are read off the germline V gene as SGHDN and FVKESK. The CDR3 goes from the cysteine to the phenylalanine over 13 residues. Of the read, only the CDR3 DNA is kept; its 39 bases are in frame from base 1. The germline V end is reduced by 4 bases and the J end by 6 bases; junction bases left unmatched: 4.